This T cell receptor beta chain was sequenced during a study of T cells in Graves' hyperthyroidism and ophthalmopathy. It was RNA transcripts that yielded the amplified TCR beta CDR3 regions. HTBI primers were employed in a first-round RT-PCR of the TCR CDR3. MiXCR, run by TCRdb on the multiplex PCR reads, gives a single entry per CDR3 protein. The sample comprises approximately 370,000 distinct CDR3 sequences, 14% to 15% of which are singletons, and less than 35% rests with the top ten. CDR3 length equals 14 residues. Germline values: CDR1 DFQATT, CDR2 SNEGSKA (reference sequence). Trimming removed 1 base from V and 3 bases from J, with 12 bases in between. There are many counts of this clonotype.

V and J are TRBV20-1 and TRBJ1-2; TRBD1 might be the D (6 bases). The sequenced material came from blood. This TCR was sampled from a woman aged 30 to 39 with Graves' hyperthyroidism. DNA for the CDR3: TGCAGTGCTAGAGGGGGGGGGCTGGACTATGGCTACACCTTC. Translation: CSARGGGLDYGYTF.